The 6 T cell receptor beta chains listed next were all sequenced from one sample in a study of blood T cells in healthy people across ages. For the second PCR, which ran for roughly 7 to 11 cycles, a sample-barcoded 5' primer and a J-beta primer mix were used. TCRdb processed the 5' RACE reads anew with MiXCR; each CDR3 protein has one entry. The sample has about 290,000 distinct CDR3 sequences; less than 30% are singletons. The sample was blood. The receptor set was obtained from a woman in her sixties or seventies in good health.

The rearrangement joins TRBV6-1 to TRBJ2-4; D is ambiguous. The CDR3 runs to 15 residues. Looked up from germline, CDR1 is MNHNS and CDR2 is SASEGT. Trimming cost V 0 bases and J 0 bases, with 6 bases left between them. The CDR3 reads CASSEAITAKNIQYF. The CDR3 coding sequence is TGTGCCAGCAGTGAAGCCATCACAGCCAAAAACATTCAGTACTTC.

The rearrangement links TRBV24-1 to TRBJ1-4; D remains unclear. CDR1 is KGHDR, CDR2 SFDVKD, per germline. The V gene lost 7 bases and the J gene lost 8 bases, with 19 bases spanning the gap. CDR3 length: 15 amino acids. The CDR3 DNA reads TGTGCCACCAGCCCCCGTCCGGGCCCGGACGAAAAACTGTTTTTT. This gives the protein CATSPRPGPDEKLFF.

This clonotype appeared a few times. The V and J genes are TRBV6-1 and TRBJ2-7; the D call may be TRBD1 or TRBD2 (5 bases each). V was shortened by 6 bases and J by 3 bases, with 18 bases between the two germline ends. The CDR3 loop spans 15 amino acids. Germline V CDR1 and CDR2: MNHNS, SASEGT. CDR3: CASSARDLQNYEQYF. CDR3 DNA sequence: TGTGCCAGCAGCGCCCGGGACCTACAGAACTACGAGCAGTACTTC.

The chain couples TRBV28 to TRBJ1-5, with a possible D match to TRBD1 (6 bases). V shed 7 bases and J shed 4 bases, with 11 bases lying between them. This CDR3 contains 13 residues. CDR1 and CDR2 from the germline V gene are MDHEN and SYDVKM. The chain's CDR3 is CASNRQANQPQHF. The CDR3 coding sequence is TGTGCCAGCAACCGACAGGCGAATCAGCCCCAGCATTTT.

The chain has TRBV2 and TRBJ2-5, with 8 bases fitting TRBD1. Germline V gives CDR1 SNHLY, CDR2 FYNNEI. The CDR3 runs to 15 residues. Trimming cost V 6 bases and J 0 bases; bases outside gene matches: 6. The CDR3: CASRGDRGHQETQYF. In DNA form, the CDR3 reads TGTGCCAGCAGAGGAGACAGGGGCCACCAAGAGACCCAGTACTTC.

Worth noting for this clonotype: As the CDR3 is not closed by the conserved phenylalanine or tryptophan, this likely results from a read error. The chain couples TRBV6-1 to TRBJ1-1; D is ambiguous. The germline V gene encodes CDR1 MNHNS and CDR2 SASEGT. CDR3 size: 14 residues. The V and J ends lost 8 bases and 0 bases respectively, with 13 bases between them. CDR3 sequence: CASGRTEMNTEAFS. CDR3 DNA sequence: TGTGCCAGCGGCAGGACGGAGATGAACACTGAAGCTTTCTCT.